These 2 T cell receptor beta chains originate from one sample sequenced in a study of blood T cell repertoires in COVID-19. Profiling relied on immunoSEQ multiplex PCR, and the TCRdb table lists in-frame clones only, not all of them. The data contain 450,000 or so clones, approximately 92% of them singletons. The sample consisted of peripheral blood. The receptors stem from a man aged 18 to 30 with COVID-19, enrolled during active disease.

The chain employs TRBV4-1 and TRBJ2-2; TRBD2 agrees at 11 bases. The length of the CDR3 is 14 residues. The germline gives CDR1 MGHRA, CDR2 YSYEKL. J gave up 5 bases and V 7 bases, and 3 bases lay outside the gene matches. Here the CDR3 DNA reads TGCGCCAGCACCATAGCGGGGGGGACCGGGGAGCTGTTTTTT. This gives the protein CASTIAGGTGELFF.

The V and J genes are TRBV5-1 and TRBJ2-2, with 11 bases matching TRBD1. The germline CDR1 and CDR2 sequences are SGHRS and YFSETQ. CDR3 length equals 16 residues. The ends lost 4 bases at V and 8 bases at J; junction bases unmatched: 10. CDR3 sequence reads: CASSLVGQGARGELFF. The CDR3 DNA is TGCGCCAGCAGCCTTGTTGGACAGGGGGCTCGTGGGGAGCTGTTTTTT.